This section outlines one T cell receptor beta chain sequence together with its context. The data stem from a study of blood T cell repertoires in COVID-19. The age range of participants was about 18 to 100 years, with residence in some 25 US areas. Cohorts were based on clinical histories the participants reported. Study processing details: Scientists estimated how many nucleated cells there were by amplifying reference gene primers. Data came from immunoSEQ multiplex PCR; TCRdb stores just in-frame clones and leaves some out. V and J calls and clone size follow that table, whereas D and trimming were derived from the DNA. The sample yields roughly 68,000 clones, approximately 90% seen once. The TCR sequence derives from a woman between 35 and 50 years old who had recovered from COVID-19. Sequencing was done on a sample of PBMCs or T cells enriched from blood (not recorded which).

CDR3 nucleotides: TGTGCCAGCAGTGATTCCGGACAGGCTGGGGGAACTGGCTACACCTTC. It specifies CASSDSGQAGGTGYTF. The chain employs TRBV25-1 and TRBJ1-2, with 7 bases fitting TRBD1. This CDR3 has 16 residues. Germline V gives CDR1 MGHDK, CDR2 SYGVNS. With 3 bases clipped from V and 7 bases from J, the junction kept 14 bases outside the gene matches.